The entry that follows covers one T cell receptor beta chain sequence. The data were taken from a study of cytomegalovirus exposure and HLA in healthy donors. Amplification used 60 Vbeta primers and 13 Jbeta primers. Sequencing used immunoSEQ multiplex PCR; TCRdb keeps in-frame clones, though not all of them. The sample shows hundreds of thousands of clones, approximately 82% of them seen only once. Sequenced: PBMCs. This clonotype was sampled from a woman between 35 and 50 years old in good health and CMV-seronegative.

For the CDR3, the DNA is TGTGCCAGCTCACCACCGGGCAGGGCTCTACAAGAGACCCAGTACTTC. Protein sequence: CASSPPGRALQETQYF. This chain links TRBV18 with TRBJ2-5, with a weak D call TRBD1 (5 bases). Germline V gene lookup returns CDR1 KGHSH and CDR2 LQKENI. This CDR3 has 16 amino acids. Deletions cut 0 bases from V and 2 bases from J, with 13 bases between.